This TCR beta chain was identified in a study of naive and memory T cell subsets. Points from the study as a whole: The power law exponent of TCR abundance differed between naive and memory cells. Gini index rose across naive, CM, EM and EMRA in CD4 and CD8.

An equimolar mix of two oligonucleotides served as the beta constant-region primer for TRBC1 and TRBC2. An oligonucleotide with the SP2 primer and a 12-nucleotide UMI was ligated to the cDNA 3' end. One entry per CDR3 protein results from TCRdb running MiXCR on the UMI-ligation and nested PCR reads. The repertoire has about 90,000 distinct CDR3 sequences, 5.5% to 8.5% of them found once; the top ten carry about 1.6%. V lost 1 base and J lost 8, with 18 bases in between. CDR1 is SGDLS, CDR2 YYNGEE, per germline. The length of the CDR3 is 16 residues. Only a few counts were recorded for this clonotype. The antigen remains unidentified.

The sequenced sample consisted of central memory CD4+ T cells from blood. The chain carries TRBV9 and TRBJ2-2, with D unresolved. This TCR derives from a human donor in good health. The CDR3 nucleotides are TGTGCCAGCAGCGTACAAAGGGCCAACGTCGGTGGGGAGCTGTTTTTT. It encodes CASSVQRANVGGELFF.